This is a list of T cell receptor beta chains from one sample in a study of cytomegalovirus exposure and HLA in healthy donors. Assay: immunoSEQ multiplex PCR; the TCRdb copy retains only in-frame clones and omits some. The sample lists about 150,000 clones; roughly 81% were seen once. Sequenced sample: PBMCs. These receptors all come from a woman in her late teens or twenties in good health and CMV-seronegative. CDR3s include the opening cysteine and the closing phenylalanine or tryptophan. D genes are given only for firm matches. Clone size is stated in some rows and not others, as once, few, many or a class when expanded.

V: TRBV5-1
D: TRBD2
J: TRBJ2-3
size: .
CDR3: CASRPGTSGGDTQYF
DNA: TGCGCCAGCAGACCGGGGACTAGCGGGGGAGATACGCAGTATTTT

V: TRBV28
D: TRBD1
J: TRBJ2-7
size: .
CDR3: CASRQGDYEQYF
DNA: TGTGCCAGCCGGCAGGGGGACTACGAGCAGTACTTC

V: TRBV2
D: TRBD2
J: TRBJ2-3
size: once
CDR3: CASSDSGGGTDTQYF
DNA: TGTGCCAGCAGTGACAGCGGGGGGGGCACAGATACGCAGTATTTT

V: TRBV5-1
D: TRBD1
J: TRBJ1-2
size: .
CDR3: CASSPGQDYGYTF
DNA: TGCGCCAGCAGCCCGGGACAGGACTATGGCTACACCTTC

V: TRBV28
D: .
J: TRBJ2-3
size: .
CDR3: CASSLSQGSGTDTQYF
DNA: TGTGCCAGCAGTCTCTCACAGGGATCGGGCACAGATACGCAGTATTTT

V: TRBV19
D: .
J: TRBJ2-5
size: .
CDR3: CASGDGAGQTQYF
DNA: TGCGCCAGTGGCGACGGGGCGGGACAGACCCAGTACTTC

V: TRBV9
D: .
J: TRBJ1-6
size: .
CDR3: CASSPGAGAGGSPLHF
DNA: TGTGCCAGCAGCCCCGGTGCGGGGGCGGGGGGATCACCCCTCCACTTT

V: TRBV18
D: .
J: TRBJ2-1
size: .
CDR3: CASSLADNEQFF
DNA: TGTGCCAGCTCGCTGGCGGACAATGAGCAGTTCTTC

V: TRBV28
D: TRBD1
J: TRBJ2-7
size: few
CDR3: CASSLTGSYEQYF
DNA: TGTGCCAGCAGTTTGACAGGGTCCTACGAGCAGTACTTC

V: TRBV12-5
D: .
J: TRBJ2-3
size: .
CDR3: CASGLRGPDTQYF
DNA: TGTGCTAGTGGTCTCCGGGGTCCAGATACGCAGTATTTT

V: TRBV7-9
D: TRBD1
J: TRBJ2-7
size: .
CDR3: CASSPGQGTSYEQYF
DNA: TGTGCCAGCAGCCCGGGACAGGGGACGTCCTACGAGCAGTACTTC

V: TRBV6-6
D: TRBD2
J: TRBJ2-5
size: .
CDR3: CASSYSLAEAPSQYF
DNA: TGTGCCAGCAGTTACAGCCTAGCGGAGGCCCCATCCCAGTACTTC

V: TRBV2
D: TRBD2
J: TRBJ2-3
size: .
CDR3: CASSELAGTDTQYF
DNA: TGTGCCAGCAGTGAATTAGCGGGTACAGATACGCAGTATTTT

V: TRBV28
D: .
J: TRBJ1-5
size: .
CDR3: CASSTEVQRRSNQPQHF
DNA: TGTGCCAGCAGCACCGAAGTACAGAGACGGAGCAATCAGCCCCAGCATTTT

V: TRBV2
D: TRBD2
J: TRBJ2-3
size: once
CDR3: CASSGRAGGDTQYF
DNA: TGTGCCAGCAGTGGAAGGGCCGGGGGGGATACGCAGTATTTT

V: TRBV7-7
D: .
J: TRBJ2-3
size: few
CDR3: CASSLARTDTQYF
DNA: TGTGCCAGCAGCTTAGCGAGGACAGATACGCAGTATTTT

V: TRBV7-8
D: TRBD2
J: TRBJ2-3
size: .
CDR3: CASSLGGGGHHTDTQYF
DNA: TGTGCCAGCAGCTTAGGGGGCGGGGGGCACCACACAGATACGCAGTATTTT

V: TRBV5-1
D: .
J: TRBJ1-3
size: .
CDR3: CASSSLSGNTIYF
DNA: TGCGCCAGCAGCTCCCTATCTGGAAACACCATATATTTT

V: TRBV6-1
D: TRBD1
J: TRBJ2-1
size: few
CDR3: CASSEGGTARSSEQFF
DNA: TGTGCCAGCAGTGAAGGGGGGACAGCGCGAAGTAGTGAGCAGTTCTTC

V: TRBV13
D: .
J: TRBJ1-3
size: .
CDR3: CASTLPGIPTGNTIYF
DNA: TGTGCCAGCACCCTCCCCGGGATACCTACTGGAAACACCATATATTTT

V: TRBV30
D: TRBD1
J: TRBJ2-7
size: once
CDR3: CAWSGDSGSYEQYF
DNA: TGTGCCTGGAGTGGGGACAGCGGCTCCTACGAGCAGTACTTC

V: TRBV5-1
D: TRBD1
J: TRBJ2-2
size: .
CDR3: CASSGGDRDTGELFF
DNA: TGCGCCAGCAGCGGGGGAGACAGGGACACCGGGGAGCTGTTTTTT

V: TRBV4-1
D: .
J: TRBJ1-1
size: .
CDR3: CASSQGGNTEAFF
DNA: TGCGCCAGCAGCCAGGGGGGGAACACTGAAGCTTTCTTT

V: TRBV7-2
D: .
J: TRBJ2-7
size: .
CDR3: CASSLEVGQKYF
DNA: TGTGCCAGCAGCTTGGAAGTAGGACAGAAGTACTTC

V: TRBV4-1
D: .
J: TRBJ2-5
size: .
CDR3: CASRKIYREGRETQYF
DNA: TGCGCCAGCAGAAAAATTTACAGGGAGGGAAGAGAGACCCAGTACTTC

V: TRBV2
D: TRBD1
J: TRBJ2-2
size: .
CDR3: CASFWTGGLTGELFF
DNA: TGTGCCAGCTTTTGGACAGGGGGCCTCACCGGGGAGCTGTTTTTT

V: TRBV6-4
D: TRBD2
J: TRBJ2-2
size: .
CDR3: CASRLAGDTGELFF
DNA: TGTGCCAGCAGACTAGCGGGAGACACCGGGGAGCTGTTTTTT

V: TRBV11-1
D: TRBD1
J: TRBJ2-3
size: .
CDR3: CASSQRTGSFTDTQYF
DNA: TGTGCCAGCAGCCAACGGACAGGGAGTTTCACAGATACGCAGTATTTT

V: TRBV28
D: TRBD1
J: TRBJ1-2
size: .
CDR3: CASSLGQGGGYTF
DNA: TGTGCCAGCAGTTTAGGACAGGGTGGCGGCTACACCTTC

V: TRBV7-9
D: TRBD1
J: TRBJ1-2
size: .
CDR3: CASSRGTVEGYTF
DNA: TGTGCCAGCAGCCGCGGGACAGTGGAAGGCTACACCTTC

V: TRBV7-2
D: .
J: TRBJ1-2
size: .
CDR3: CASSLGHGANYGYTF
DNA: TGTGCCAGCAGCTTAGGGCATGGAGCTAACTATGGCTACACCTTC

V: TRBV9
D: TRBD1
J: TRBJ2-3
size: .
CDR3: CASSVSRQGTQYF
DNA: TGTGCCAGCAGCGTATCCAGACAGGGAACGCAGTATTTT

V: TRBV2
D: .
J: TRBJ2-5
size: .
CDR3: CASIRARGETQYF
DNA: TGTGCCAGCATCAGGGCCCGGGGGGAGACCCAGTACTTC

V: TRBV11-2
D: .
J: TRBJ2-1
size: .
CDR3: CASSLLKRGFYNEQFF
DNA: TGTGCCAGCAGCTTATTGAAACGGGGATTTTACAATGAGCAGTTCTTC

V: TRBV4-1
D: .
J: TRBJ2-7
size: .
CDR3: CASFGVHF
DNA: TGCGCCAGCTTCGGGGTACACTTC

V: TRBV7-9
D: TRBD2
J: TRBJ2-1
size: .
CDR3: CASSTKTSGGGDYNEQFF
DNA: TGTGCCAGCAGCACGAAGACTAGCGGGGGAGGGGACTACAATGAGCAGTTCTTC

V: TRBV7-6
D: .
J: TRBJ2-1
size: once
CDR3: CASSKTGINRGQFF
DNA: TGTGCCAGCAGCAAAACCGGGATTAATCGCGGGCAGTTCTTC

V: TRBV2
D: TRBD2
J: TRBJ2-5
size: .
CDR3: CASSQTSGTGETQYF
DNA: TGTGCCAGCAGTCAGACTAGCGGTACAGGGGAGACCCAGTACTTC

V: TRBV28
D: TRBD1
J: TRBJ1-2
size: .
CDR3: CASSTGGEGYTF
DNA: TGTGCCAGCAGTACAGGGGGCGAGGGCTACACCTTC

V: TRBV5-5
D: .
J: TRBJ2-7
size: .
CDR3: CASSLRGDKRVYEQYF
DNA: TGTGCCAGCAGCTTGAGAGGTGACAAGAGGGTCTACGAGCAGTACTTC

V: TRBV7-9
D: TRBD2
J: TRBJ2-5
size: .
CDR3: CASSLVGKVGGRKETQYF
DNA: TGTGCCAGCAGCTTAGTGGGTAAGGTCGGCGGGAGAAAAGAGACCCAGTACTTC

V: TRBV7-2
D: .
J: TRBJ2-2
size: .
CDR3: CASSFNPRGAGELFF
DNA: TGTGCCAGCAGCTTCAACCCCAGGGGTGCCGGGGAGCTGTTTTTT

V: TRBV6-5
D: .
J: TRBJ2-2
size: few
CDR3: CASREEGVHTGELFF
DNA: TGTGCCAGCCGCGAAGAGGGGGTACACACCGGGGAGCTGTTTTTT